These 19 T cell receptor beta chains share one sample of origin, sequenced in a study of shared clonotypes between healthy human individuals. Profiling relied on immunoSEQ multiplex PCR, and the TCRdb table lists in-frame clones only, not all of them. The table records some 660,000 clones, around 73% of them present only once. The material sequenced was memory CD4+ T cells sorted from blood. Noted subset: CD45RA-negative fraction. The receptors derive from a woman aged 25 to 39 in good health.

The chain couples TRBV5-1 to TRBJ2-2; D unclear. The V end was cut by 0 bases, the J end by 0 bases, with 12 bases between. The CDR3 has 17 residues. Germline V gene lookup returns CDR1 SGHRS and CDR2 YFSETQ. CDR3 sequence: CASSLEGFGTNTGELFF. As DNA, the CDR3 is TGCGCCAGCAGCTTGGAAGGTTTCGGAACGAACACCGGGGAGCTGTTTTTT.

This chain links TRBV5-8 with TRBJ2-1, with TRBD2 matching 9 bases. The germline CDR1 and CDR2 sequences are SGHTS and YDEGEE. The ends lost 1 base at V and 5 bases at J; junction bases unmatched: 7. The CDR3 loop spans 16 amino acids. CDR3 loop: CASSLYSGSFNNEQFF. The CDR3 DNA follows: TGTGCCAGCAGCTTGTATAGCGGGAGCTTTAACAATGAGCAGTTCTTC. Filled out from reference TRBV5-8 and TRBJ2-1, the complete variable domain reads EAGVTQSPTHLIKTRGQQATLRCSPISGHTSVYWYQQALGLGLQFLLWYDEGEERNRGNFPPRFSGRQFPNYSSELNVNALELEDSALYLCASSLYSGSFNNEQFFGPGTRLTVL.

This chain uses TRBV5-1 with TRBJ2-1, with a possible D match to TRBD2 (6 bases). The CDR3 contains 13 residues. Trimming stripped 5 bases from V and 6 bases from J, with 12 bases between. Germline V gene data show CDR1 as SGHRS and CDR2 as YFSETQ. The CDR3 sequence is CASSSGSPNEQFF. The CDR3 coding sequence is TGCGCCAGCAGTTCCGGGAGTCCCAATGAGCAGTTCTTC.

The gene calls are TRBV6-4 and TRBJ2-2; 8 nucleotides align to TRBD1. Germline V CDR1 and CDR2: MRHNA, SNTAGT. J lost 7 bases, V lost 8 bases, and 15 bases had no gene match. The CDR3 sequence is 16 residues long. The CDR3 nucleotides are TGTGCCAGCTTTGAAACGGGTCCAGGGGGCAGCGGGGAGCTGTTTTTT. It specifies CASFETGPGGSGELFF.

The V and J genes are TRBV28 and TRBJ2-1; D remains ambiguous. V lost 2 bases, J lost 8 bases, and 13 bases lay in between. Germline V gives CDR1 MDHEN, CDR2 SYDVKM. This CDR3 has 14 residues. CDR3 nucleotide sequence: TGTGCCAGCAGTTTAACGGAAATTCGGTATGAGCAGTTCTTC. Translated, it gives CASSLTEIRYEQFF.

CDR3 amino acids: CASSHLRTGGNQPQHF. The DNA of the CDR3 is TGCGCCAGCAGTCATCTGCGGACAGGGGGCAATCAGCCCCAGCATTTT. The rearrangement uses TRBV23-1 and TRBJ1-5; 9 bases map to TRBD1. TRBV23-1 is labeled an ORF, and its function is uncertain. Trimming removed 3 bases from V and 2 bases from J; junction bases left unmatched: 5. The CDR3 has 16 residues.

This sequence joins TRBV25-1 and TRBJ2-2; 7 bases fit TRBD2. With 3 bases clipped from V and 2 bases from J, the junction kept 3 bases outside the gene matches. Germline lookup yields CDR1 MGHDK and CDR2 SYGVNS. The CDR3 covers 15 residues. The CDR3 reads CASSEASGNTGELFF. The CDR3 DNA is TGTGCCAGCAGTGAGGCTAGCGGTAACACCGGGGAGCTGTTTTTT.

This clone was seen ten or more times. The chain links TRBV19 to TRBJ2-1; 8 bases match TRBD1. The CDR3 runs to 15 residues. The germline gives CDR1 LNHDA, CDR2 SQIVND (reference sequence). With 7 bases clipped from V and 0 bases from J, the junction kept 5 bases outside the gene matches. The CDR3 loop reads CASTDDRGSYNEQFF. The CDR3 nucleotides are TGTGCCAGTACCGATGACAGGGGCTCCTACAATGAGCAGTTCTTC.

This chain joins TRBV5-1 and TRBJ2-2; D is unclear. Trimming removed 3 bases from V and 4 bases from J, with 10 bases in between. The CDR3 consists of 14 residues. CDR1 SGHRS and CDR2 YFSETQ come from the germline V gene. The CDR3 DNA reads as TGCGCCAGCAGCTCCGGCGGTGGCACCGGGGAGCTGTTTTTT. As protein: CASSSGGGTGELFF.

This chain uses TRBV6-1 with TRBJ2-1; TRBD1 or TRBD2 may be the D gene (6 bases each). Germline CDR1 MNHNS, CDR2 SASEGT. Trimming took off 0 bases at V and 12 bases at J, with 12 bases between the two ends. This CDR3 is built from 13 residues. In DNA, the CDR3 is TGTGCCAGCAGTGAAGCGAATCGGGGGCGGCAGTTCTTC. This codes for CASSEANRGRQFF.

This clone came up once. Distinct nucleotide sequences in the sample also encode this CDR3. The chain combines TRBV7-9 with TRBJ2-7, with a possible D match to TRBD1 (6 bases). The germline CDR1 and CDR2 sequences are SEHNR and FQNEAQ (reference sequence). This CDR3 region has 14 residues. V lost 1 base, J lost 5 bases, and 12 bases lay in between. The CDR3 is CASSLGQGNHEQYF. The CDR3 DNA reads as TGTGCCAGCAGCTTAGGGCAGGGGAACCACGAGCAGTACTTC.

The rearrangement links TRBV30 to TRBJ2-3; the D gene is possibly TRBD1 (6 bases). The CDR3 consists of 14 residues. The V and J ends lost 3 bases and 0 bases respectively, with 10 bases between them. The V gene's germline CDR1 is GTSNPN and CDR2 SVGIG (reference sequence). The CDR3 protein is CAWRKGGSTDTQYF. The CDR3 coding sequence is TGTGCCTGGAGAAAAGGGGGAAGCACAGATACGCAGTATTTT.

This clone was counted many times. In nucleotides, the CDR3 is TGTGCCAGCATCCTCCAGGGACTAGCGGGGGGGAAAGATACGCAGTATTTT. It specifies CASILQGLAGGKDTQYF. The J gene is TRBJ2-3, the V gene TRBV2; TRBD2 matches 16 bases. V was pared by 7 bases and J by 5 bases, with 9 bases of the junction left unmatched. The CDR3 contains 17 residues. The germline gives CDR1 SNHLY, CDR2 FYNNEI.

The chain uses TRBV28 and TRBJ2-4; D gene uncertain. V lost 2 bases and J lost 0, with 14 bases in between. Germline-derived CDR1 and CDR2 are MDHEN and SYDVKM. There are 17 residues in the CDR3. The CDR3: CASSLSRVRLAKNIQYF. The CDR3 DNA follows: TGTGCCAGCAGTTTAAGCCGGGTGCGCCTAGCCAAAAACATTCAGTACTTC.

DNA for the CDR3: TGTGCCAGCAGCTTCCTTGAAGGGAGGCCTTTCTTT. This codes for CASSFLEGRPFF. The rearrangement uses TRBV7-9 and TRBJ1-1, with D unresolved. Germline V gene lookup returns CDR1 SEHNR and CDR2 FQNEAQ (reference sequence). The CDR3 length is 12 residues. V lost 3 bases to trimming and J lost 12 bases, with 14 bases between them.

V gene TRBV28 combines with J gene TRBJ1-2; D not resolved. This CDR3 comprises 14 residues. CDR1 is MDHEN, CDR2 SYDVKM, per germline. V gave up 1 base and J gave up 4 bases, with 10 bases separating them. For the CDR3, the DNA is TGTGCCAGCAGTTTATACGGGGAAACCTATGGCTACACCTTC. Protein sequence: CASSLYGETYGYTF.

Only a few counts were recorded for this clone. This rearrangement joins TRBV14 to TRBJ2-7, with D tentatively TRBD1 (6 bases). Germline CDR1 reads SGHDN; CDR2 reads FVKESK. There are 16 residues in the CDR3. Trimming removed 4 bases at V and 4 bases at J, with 20 bases between. CDR3: CASSPMMAGDEYEQYF. CDR3 coding DNA: TGTGCCAGCAGCCCCATGATGGCAGGGGACGAATACGAGCAGTACTTC.

The rearrangement links TRBV4-2 to TRBJ2-5; 7 bases line up with TRBD1. This CDR3 is built from 16 residues. V trimming: 6 bases; J trimming: 0 bases; junction bases outside the gene matches: 10. Germline CDR1 is LGHNA and CDR2 is YNFKEQ. CDR3 protein: CASSDGGQMYQETQYF. CDR3 coding DNA: TGTGCCAGCAGTGATGGGGGACAGATGTACCAAGAGACCCAGTACTTC.

This clone was counted at least ten times. This sequence joins TRBV7-6 and TRBJ2-3; 7 bases line up with TRBD2. The V gene end was trimmed by 5 bases and the J gene end by 8 bases; junction bases not matched to a gene: 19. The CDR3 length is 17 residues. Germline lookup yields CDR1 SGHVS and CDR2 FNYEAQ. Here the CDR3 reads CASSLEVRERRGGTQYF. DNA for the CDR3: TGTGCCAGCAGCCTGGAAGTACGGGAGCGGCGCGGGGGTACGCAGTATTTT.